This T cell receptor (beta chain) was found in a study of CD8 T cells in ankylosing spondylitis. V lost 1 base, J lost 2 bases, and 7 bases stayed unmatched. Germline V gene lookup returns CDR1 SGHTA and CDR2 FQGNSA. This CDR3 has 16 residues. In the case of this clonotype: Its antigen is not identified.

Study findings and constraints: Disease-linked clones reportedly showed significant enrichment in matched ankylosing spondylitis synovial fluid. Relatively scarce in peripheral blood, disease-linked clones were CD8+. Some of the motif variants had earlier been found in reactive arthritis patients' fluid and blood. Typical of ankylosing spondylitis blood, it appeared, was a TCR beta motif of roughly eight highly homologous variants.

The TCR beta libraries were generated through quantitative 5'-RACE incorporating molecular barcodes. Each CDR3 protein is one row after TCRdb ran MiXCR on the 5' RACE reads. The sample records 800,000 to 900,000 distinct CDR3 sequences, roughly 12% being singletons. Sequenced material: blood, either unsorted or a sorted T cell fraction (not recorded which). The rearrangement links TRBV7-2 to TRBJ2-5; 7 nucleotides align to TRBD1. This TCR was sampled from a male donor with ankylosing spondylitis. The CDR3 sequence: CASSLGPGQNQETQYF. The CDR3, as DNA: TGTGCCAGCAGCTTAGGTCCGGGACAGAATCAAGAGACCCAGTACTTC.